These 12 T cell receptor beta chains were sequenced from one sample in a study of blood T cell repertoires in COVID-19. Libraries were prepared by immunoSEQ multiplex PCR; TCRdb keeps only in-frame clonotypes and omits some of them. In the table there are fewer than 350,000 clones, 65% to 90% of which are singletons. Sequenced sample: peripheral blood. The receptors shown here come from a woman in her sixties with active or convalescent COVID-19.

V and J are TRBV11-2 and TRBJ1-2; TRBD1 agrees at 7 bases. Germline V gene lookup returns CDR1 SGHAT and CDR2 FQNNGV. This CDR3 has 13 amino acids. Trimming took 5 bases from V and 8 from J; bases not matched to a gene: 8. The CDR3 protein is CASSPSGGRGYTF. The CDR3 coding sequence is TGTGCCAGCAGCCCTTCAGGGGGGCGGGGCTACACCTTC.

This clone was seen a few times. This chain uses TRBV25-1 with TRBJ2-3; 9 bases agree with TRBD2. The CDR3 sequence is 15 residues long. V gave up 3 bases and J gave up 2 bases; unmatched junction bases: 3. Germline assignment: CDR1 MGHDK and CDR2 SYGVNS. The CDR3 sequence is CASSDRGGATDTQYF. The CDR3 DNA sequence: TGTGCCAGCAGTGACCGCGGGGGGGCCACAGATACGCAGTATTTT. Combining the CDR3 with reference TRBV25-1 and TRBJ2-3 gives the whole variable domain EADIYQTPRYLVIGTGKKITLECSQTMGHDKMYWYQQDPGMELHLIHYSYGVNSTEKGDLSSESTVSRIRTEHFPLTLESARPSHTSQYLCASSDRGGATDTQYFGPGTRLTVL.

J is TRBJ1-2 and V is TRBV6-1; D call uncertain. V dropped 1 base and J dropped 4 bases, with 16 bases sitting between them. Germline loops: CDR1 MNHNS, CDR2 SASEGT. The CDR3 runs 16 residues. This CDR3 reads CASSEEAGGGFYGYTF. The CDR3 nucleotides read TGTGCCAGCAGTGAAGAGGCAGGAGGAGGATTCTATGGCTACACCTTC.

The genes are TRBV4-3 and TRBJ2-5; D unresolved. The CDR3 is 15 residues long. Germline CDR1 is LGHNA and CDR2 is YSLEER. The V end was cut by 2 bases, the J end by 2 bases, with 12 bases between. Here the CDR3 DNA reads TGCGCCAGCAGCCAATTCTCCGGGTTACAAGAGACCCAGTACTTC. Protein product: CASSQFSGLQETQYF.

This clone turned up a few times. The chain employs TRBV7-2 and TRBJ1-2, with a possible D match to TRBD1 (6 bases). Germline V lookup: CDR1 SGHTA, CDR2 FQGNSA. Deletions cut 1 base from V and 5 bases from J, with 14 bases between. The CDR3 spans 15 residues. The CDR3 loop reads CASSLEGVMVYGYTF. The DNA for the CDR3 is TGTGCCAGCAGCTTAGAGGGGGTGATGGTATATGGCTACACCTTC.

The J gene is TRBJ2-7, the V gene TRBV12-3 or TRBV12-4, with D possibly matching TRBD2 (5 bases). V was cut by 8 bases and J by 4 bases, with 15 bases left in between. The CDR3 covers 13 residues. CDR3 DNA: TGTGCCAGCCGATTCCGGGAAGGGTACGAGCAGTACTTC. Translated: CASRFREGYEQYF.

The chain uses TRBV28 and TRBJ2-2; 11 nucleotides match TRBD2. Germline values: CDR1 MDHEN, CDR2 SYDVKM. The CDR3 runs to 15 residues. With 3 bases clipped from V and 6 bases from J, the junction kept 3 bases outside the gene matches. The CDR3 loop is CASSFSGGASGELFF. The DNA of the CDR3 is TGTGCCAGCAGTTTTAGCGGGGGGGCCTCCGGGGAGCTGTTTTTT.

J is TRBJ2-5 and V is TRBV7-2; perhaps TRBD2 as D (5 bases). Germline V gene lookup returns CDR1 SGHTA and CDR2 FQGNSA. There are 11 residues in the CDR3. Trimming took 5 bases from V and 9 from J, leaving 10 bases between them. CDR3 nucleotide sequence: TGTGCCAGCAGCCTAATGGGAGCCCAGTACTTC. It yields the protein CASSLMGAQYF. The entire variable domain, with the rest obtained from reference TRBV7-2 and TRBJ2-5, is as follows: GAGVSQSPSNKVTEKGKDVELRCDPISGHTALYWYRQSLGQGLEFLIYFQGNSAPDKSGLPSDRFSAERTGGSVSTLTIQRTQQEDSAVYLCASSLMGAQYFGPGTRLLVL.

The V gene is TRBV7-2, the J gene TRBJ2-2, with unresolved D. V was cut by 1 base and J by 5 bases, with 14 bases left in between. The CDR3 is made up of 16 amino acids. Per the germline V gene, CDR1 is SGHTA and CDR2 is FQGNSA. In DNA, the CDR3 is TGTGCCAGCAGCTTAGGTCGATCCCTGAGGACCGGGGAGCTGTTTTTT. Residues: CASSLGRSLRTGELFF.

The chain joins TRBV9 to TRBJ2-3, with 11 bases lining up with TRBD2. The V gene's germline CDR1 is SGDLS and CDR2 YYNGEE. The CDR3 is made up of 14 amino acids. Trimming cost V 2 bases and J 4 bases; bases outside gene matches: 0. The DNA of the CDR3 is TGTGCCAGCAGCGTTAGCGGGGGGGCAGATACGCAGTATTTT. This gives the protein CASSVSGGADTQYF.

The rearrangement links TRBV6-4 to TRBJ1-2, with 7 positions matching TRBD1. This CDR3 spans 13 amino acids. The V gene end was trimmed by 4 bases and the J gene end by 4 bases; junction bases not matched to a gene: 3. Germline-derived CDR1 and CDR2 are MRHNA and SNTAGT. This chain's CDR3 is CASSGDRGYGYTF. The CDR3 DNA reads TGTGCCAGCAGTGGGGACAGAGGCTATGGCTACACCTTC.

This chain uses TRBV3-1 (or the pseudogene TRBV3-2) with TRBJ2-5, with TRBD2 identical over 7 bases. CDR3 size: 14 residues. Germline CDR1 LGHDT, CDR2 YNNKEL (reference sequence). Trimming cost V 4 bases and J 9 bases; bases outside gene matches: 11. The CDR3 DNA reads TGTGCCAGCAGCCCAGTCGGGGGGAAGGGGCCCCAGTACTTC. It translates to CASSPVGGKGPQYF.